This TCR beta chain was identified during a study of cytomegalovirus exposure and HLA in healthy donors. Regarding this clone: Antigen: not known.

The CDR3 contains 13 residues. The V gene lost 5 bases and the J gene lost 0 bases, with 8 bases spanning the gap. The germline gives CDR1 SQVTM, CDR2 ANQGSEA. The PCR was carried out with 60 Vbeta primers and 13 Jbeta primers. This table comes from immunoSEQ multiplex PCR, and its TCRdb copy is limited to in-frame clones, with some not included. The top ten hold 3% to 5% of the sample, which has about 85,000 clones, roughly three fifths seen once. General study findings and limits: A later analysis appeared to link common viral pathogens to several of the most significant clusters. It was fewer than 200 TCR beta chains that were listed as cytomegalovirus-associated. In all likelihood, a cluster of highly shared sequence variants was a sequencing artifact.

V usage is TRBV29-1 and J usage is TRBJ2-1, with D possibly being TRBD1 (5 bases). The TCR sequence derives from a man aged 25-40 years in good health and CMV-seronegative. Sequencing was done on a sample of PBMCs. The CDR3 protein is CSVRTTSYNEQFF. In DNA form, the CDR3 reads TGCAGCGTTCGGACAACCTCCTACAATGAGCAGTTCTTC.